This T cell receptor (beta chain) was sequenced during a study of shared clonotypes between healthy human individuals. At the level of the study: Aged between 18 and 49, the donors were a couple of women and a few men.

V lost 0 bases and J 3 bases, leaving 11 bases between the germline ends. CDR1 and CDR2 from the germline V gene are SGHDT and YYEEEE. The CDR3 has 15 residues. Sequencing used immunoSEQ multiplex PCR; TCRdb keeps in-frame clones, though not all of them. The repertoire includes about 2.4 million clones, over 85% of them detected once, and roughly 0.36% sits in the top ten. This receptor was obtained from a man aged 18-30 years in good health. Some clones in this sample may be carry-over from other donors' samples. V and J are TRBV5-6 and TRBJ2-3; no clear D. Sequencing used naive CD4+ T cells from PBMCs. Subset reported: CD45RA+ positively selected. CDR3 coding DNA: TGTGCCAGCAGCTTGGCGAGACCCTGGACAGATACGCAGTATTTT. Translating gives CASSLARPWTDTQYF.